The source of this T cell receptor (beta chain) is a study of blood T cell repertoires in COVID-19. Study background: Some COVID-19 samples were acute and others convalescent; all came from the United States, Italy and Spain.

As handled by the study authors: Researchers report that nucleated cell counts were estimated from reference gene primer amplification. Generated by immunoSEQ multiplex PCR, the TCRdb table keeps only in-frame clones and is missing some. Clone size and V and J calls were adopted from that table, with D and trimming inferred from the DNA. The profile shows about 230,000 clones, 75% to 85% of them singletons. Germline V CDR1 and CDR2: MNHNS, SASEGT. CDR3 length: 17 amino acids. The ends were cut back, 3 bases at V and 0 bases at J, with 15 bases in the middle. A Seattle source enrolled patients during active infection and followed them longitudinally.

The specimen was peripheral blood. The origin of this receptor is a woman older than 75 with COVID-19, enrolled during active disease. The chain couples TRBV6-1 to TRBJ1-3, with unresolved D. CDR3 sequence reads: CASSEVSTGSSGNTIYF. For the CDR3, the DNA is TGTGCCAGCAGTGAGGTATCGACTGGGAGCTCTGGAAACACCATATATTTT.